This TCR beta chain derives from a study of cytomegalovirus exposure and HLA in healthy donors. Regarding the study as a whole: Later genetic work tied a missense DCLRE1C variant to beta-chain V and J trimming.

The donors, nominally healthy at sampling, likely had unrecorded immune exposures. Comment on this clone: Its antigen is unidentified. A read error may produce the germline difference seen at one junction end. Other DNA variants within this sample encode the same CDR3.

Researchers ran the PCR with 60 Vbeta and 13 Jbeta primers. The repertoire was sequenced with immunoSEQ multiplex PCR; TCRdb's copy has only in-frame clones and lacks some. Its table records tens of thousands of clones. This CDR3 has 14 amino acids. Germline V gene data show CDR1 as SGHRS and CDR2 as YFSETQ. This TCR was recovered from a woman aged 40 to 50 in good health and CMV-seropositive. The V gene is TRBV5-1, the J gene TRBJ2-1; a possible D gene is TRBD1 (6 bases). Sequenced input: PBMCs. This CDR3 is CAVQTGTSYNEQFF. For the CDR3, the DNA is TGTGCCGTACAGACCGGGACATCCTACAATGAGCAGTTCTTC.